This T cell receptor (beta chain) was retrieved from a study of CD8+CD57+ T cells in acquired aplastic anemia. Whole-study context: Mean yield of DNA from sorted CD4+ and CD8+ cells was roughly 3.2 ug.

Points on this clonotype: Its antigen is as yet unknown.

Overall study findings and caveats: Patients had roughly 29 CD8+ CDR3 sequences in common with controls (the shared set).

Genomic DNA was employed as the template in profiling TCR beta VDJ and CDR3. In TCRdb, the reads were re-called with MiXCR into one record per CDR3 protein. The data hold around 190,000 distinct CDR3 sequences, with approximately 60% observed a single time. CDR3 size: 12 residues. CDR1 DFQATT and CDR2 SNEGSKA come from the germline V gene (reference sequence). With V trimmed by 8 bases and J by 4 bases, 6 bases remained unmatched. This TCR was sampled from a human donor in good health. The rearrangement links TRBV20-1 to TRBJ1-2, with 8 bases that match TRBD1. Sequences were obtained from sorted CD4+, CD8+, or CD8+CD57+ T cells (not recorded which) from PBMCs. The CDR3 spells CSSDREAYGYTF. CDR3 coding DNA: TGCAGTTCGGACAGGGAGGCCTATGGCTACACCTTC.